This T cell receptor beta chain was recorded in a study of T-cell reconstitution after alpha-beta-depleted transplantation in children. General study results and limits: T cells produced anew were the main source of T-cell counts and diversity one year after transplant. Some patients' high day-60 TCRbeta diversity was attributed to recipient cells surviving conditioning.

This clonotype has a handful of counts. No antigen is known for it. Researchers prepared the TCRbeta library using unique molecular identifiers, the study reports. TCRdb recomputed calls from the PCR reads with MiXCR, one row per CDR3 protein. Of around 700,000 distinct CDR3 sequences listed, about an eighth are singletons. This sequence originates from a girl aged 2 to 9 with congenital amegakaryocytic thrombocytopenia, due to receive a stem cell transplant. The sample in question was PBMCs, obtained before TCRalphabeta/CD19-depleted stem cell transplant.

This CDR3 is CASSLVLGGSTHEQYF. The CDR3 DNA follows: TGTGCCAGCAGCCTTGTACTGGGCGGGAGCACCCACGAGCAGTACTTC. The chain links TRBV3-1 to TRBJ2-7; TRBD2 matches at 7 bases. V was clipped by 4 bases and J by 5 bases; unmatched bases: 14. The CDR3 contains 16 residues. From germline, CDR1 is LGHDT and CDR2 YNNKEL (reference sequence).